Listed below are T cell receptor beta chains from one sample, sequenced in a study of CD8 T cells in ankylosing spondylitis. TCRdb re-analysed the 5' RACE reads in MiXCR, keeping a single row per CDR3 protein. The data contain about 130,000 distinct CDR3 sequences, 7% of them seen just once; the ten biggest clones take up more than 10%. What was sequenced was blood, either unsorted or a sorted T cell fraction (not recorded which). The source of these receptors is a male donor with ankylosing spondylitis or in good health (not recorded which). Each CDR3 is given with its conserved first and last residue. Fields, in order: D gene, J gene, clone size, V gene, CDR3 protein, CDR3 DNA. A D gene is named only where the DNA matches it firmly. Clone size is shown for a subset of rows, as once, few, many or a class of expanded clone.

>-|TRBJ2-2|-|TRBV28
CASSLATGSSDTGELFF
TGTGCCAGCAGTTTAGCCACAGGGTCTTCGGACACCGGGGAGCTGTTTTTT
>-|TRBJ2-5|many|TRBV7-3
CASSLTGFLETQYF
TGTGCCAGCAGCTTAACTGGGTTTCTTGAGACCCAGTACTTC
>TRBD1|TRBJ1-5|many|TRBV6-5
CASSYSPGGWPQHF
TGTGCCAGCAGTTACTCTCCAGGGGGGTGGCCCCAGCATTTT
>-|TRBJ2-7|-|TRBV5-1
CASSINREAYEQYF
TGCGCCAGCAGCATCAACAGGGAAGCCTACGAGCAGTACTTC
>TRBD2|TRBJ2-1|many|TRBV28
CASSSSGNGARANEQFF
TGTGCCAGCAGTTCTAGCGGCAATGGGGCCCGTGCCAATGAGCAGTTCTTC
>-|TRBJ2-7|many|TRBV6-1
CASSPYLGTEVSYEQYF
TGTGCCAGCAGTCCTTACCTCGGGACGGAGGTTTCCTACGAGCAGTACTTC
>TRBD2|TRBJ2-1|many|TRBV20-1
CSALNSGGYNEQFF
TGCAGTGCTCTAAATAGCGGGGGCTACAATGAGCAGTTCTTC
>TRBD1|TRBJ2-3|many|TRBV20-1
CSARRQGLSTDTQYF
TGCAGTGCTAGGAGACAGGGCCTTAGCACAGATACGCAGTATTTT
>TRBD2|TRBJ2-3|many|TRBV9
CASSVEGSGSTDTQYF
TGTGCCAGCAGCGTAGAAGGTAGCGGGAGTACAGATACGCAGTATTTT
>TRBD1|TRBJ2-2|many|TRBV5-1
CASSRLGQGTHTGELFF
TGCGCCAGCAGCCGACTGGGACAGGGGACCCACACCGGGGAGCTGTTTTTT
>TRBD2|TRBJ2-3|many|TRBV12-3/TRBV12-4
CASSLRAGALTDTQYF
TGTGCCAGCAGTTTGAGAGCGGGGGCCCTTACAGATACGCAGTATTTT
>TRBD1|TRBJ1-2|many|TRBV7-2
CASSLGTGGHYGYTF
TGTGCCAGCAGCTTGGGGACAGGGGGCCACTATGGCTACACCTTC
>TRBD2|TRBJ2-3|few|TRBV20-1
CSARGTSGATDTQYF
TGCAGTGCTAGGGGGACTAGCGGGGCCACAGATACGCAGTATTTT
>TRBD2|TRBJ2-2|many|TRBV25-1
CASSPSGRDTGELFF
TGTGCCAGCAGTCCCTCCGGGAGGGACACCGGGGAGCTGTTTTTT
>-|TRBJ1-5|-|TRBV19
CASSPVSYQPQHF
TGTGCCAGTAGTCCGGTCTCCTATCAGCCCCAGCATTTT
>-|TRBJ2-7|many|TRBV6-4
CASSEQGGSSYEQYF
TGTGCCAGCAGTGAACAGGGTGGGAGCTCCTACGAGCAGTACTTC
>-|TRBJ1-2|many|TRBV7-8
CASSSAQGYGYTF
TGTGCCAGCAGCTCCGCTCAGGGTTATGGCTACACCTTC
>-|TRBJ2-5|many|TRBV7-8
CASSLGLTAGRETQYF
TGTGCCAGCAGCTTAGGGTTGACCGCAGGTCGGGAGACCCAGTACTTC
>-|TRBJ2-1|-|TRBV7-3
CASSVKNRGNEQFF
TGTGCCAGCAGCGTAAAAAACCGAGGGAATGAGCAGTTCTTC
>-|TRBJ1-1|many|TRBV20-1
CSASDTRKTEAFF
TGCAGTGCTAGCGACACCCGAAAGACTGAAGCTTTCTTT
>TRBD1|TRBJ1-1|many|TRBV7-2
CASSARQGRGTEAFF
TGTGCCAGCAGCGCCCGACAGGGCAGAGGCACTGAAGCTTTCTTT